This T cell receptor beta chain was captured in a study of regulatory T cells in long-lasting Graves disease (dated by TCRdb to the early 2020s). Concerning the study at large: Persistent Graves' disease was defined as antithyroid drug treatment for over 5 years with persistently positive TSH receptor autoantibodies. This study used TCR sequencing and RNA sequencing of peripheral blood to compare persistent Graves' disease patients against newly diagnosed Graves' disease patients. The study was registered as a clinical trial and conducted in China. A total of roughly 35 samples underwent TCR sequencing: about 13 from persistent and approximately 20 from newly diagnosed Graves' disease patients. Antithyroid drugs had been taken for about 9.7 years on average by persistent Graves' disease patients in the clinical cohort.

With regard to this clonotype: It has no known antigen specificity. Base qualities are not recorded, but no much larger clone differs from it by a single base.

V is shortened by 6 bases, J by 5 bases, and the region joining them spans 16 bases. The cysteine opens and the phenylalanine closes a CDR3 of 14 amino acids. Of all the DNA, just the CDR3 is kept, 42 bases in frame from base 1. In the paper's terms, the time point label means: persistent/refractory GD, antithyroid drugs over 5 years with positive TRAb. RNA was extracted from PBMCs in TRIzol for both TCR sequencing and RNA sequencing. The diagnosis of Graves' disease was made according to American Thyroid Association guidelines. Recruitment of patients was carried out at an endocrinology department in Xi'an, China. Each patient gave about 8.1 milliliters of peripheral blood, collected in an EDTA anticoagulant tube. PBMCs were isolated by Ficoll Paque Plus density gradient separation without further T cell sorting. RNA quality was checked with an Agilent 2100 Bioanalyzer and agarose gel, and concentration with a NanoDrop 2000.

Library method: multiplex PCR. The run used an Illumina HiSeq 4000. CDR3 regions were amplified by Arm-PCR with iRepertoire HTBI primers to construct TCR beta libraries. Gel purification was performed on PCR products prior to sequencing. Turning to the authors' computational methods: A total of 60 to 80 TRBV and some 13 TRBJ segments were identified across samples and were used for gene usage analysis of CDR3 amino acid clonotypes. COPE and FqMerger were used to merge filtered high-quality paired reads into contigs. BLAST was used to align contigs to IMGT TRBV, TRBD and TRBJ reference genes, and CDR3 was defined according to IMGT. Highly expanded clones were defined as clonotypes with a frequency above 0.1%. Shannon entropy was used to measure repertoire diversity, and the Gini coefficient was used to measure V-J evenness. Public clonotypes were defined as clonotypes shared by more than one individual. The public reads were run again by TCRdb, first through fastp at Q25 and then through MiXCR, and only productive beta chains were kept. CDR3 protein sequences are deduplicated, and each keeps its most common genes and DNA. For this entry, the V and J calls and clone size follow TCRdb and not the study's own pipeline. The sample records roughly 500,000 distinct CDR3 sequences, 20% to 25% of which are singletons. The ten largest make up about an eighth of the sample.

The research as a whole found: Only peripheral blood was studied, because thyroid tissue, the primary lesion, was inaccessible. TRBV28, TRBJ1-2 and TRBJ2-5 were preferentially used in persistent disease, while TRBV20-1 and TRBJ2-1 were favored in newly diagnosed disease. More public clonotypes were shared among persistent patients (more than 2,500) than among newly diagnosed patients (966). Lower TCR Shannon entropy and fewer highly expanded clones were observed in persistent Graves' disease patients than in newly diagnosed patients, which suggested clonal expansion. As a limitation, the authors acknowledged that the small sample size may reduce accuracy. Sequencing and analysis were restricted to the TCR beta chain.

The chain links TRBV12-3 or TRBV12-4 with TRBJ2-5; the D segment could be TRBD1, given 7 matching bases. Sequenced material: peripheral blood mononuclear cells (PBMCs), taken when the disease was refractory, from a patient treated with antithyroid drugs. The clonotype originates from a female donor with Graves disease. The DNA sequence follows: TGTGCCAGCAGGACGGGACCAGGGGGGGAGACCCAGTACTTC. This sequence encodes CASRTGPGGETQYF.